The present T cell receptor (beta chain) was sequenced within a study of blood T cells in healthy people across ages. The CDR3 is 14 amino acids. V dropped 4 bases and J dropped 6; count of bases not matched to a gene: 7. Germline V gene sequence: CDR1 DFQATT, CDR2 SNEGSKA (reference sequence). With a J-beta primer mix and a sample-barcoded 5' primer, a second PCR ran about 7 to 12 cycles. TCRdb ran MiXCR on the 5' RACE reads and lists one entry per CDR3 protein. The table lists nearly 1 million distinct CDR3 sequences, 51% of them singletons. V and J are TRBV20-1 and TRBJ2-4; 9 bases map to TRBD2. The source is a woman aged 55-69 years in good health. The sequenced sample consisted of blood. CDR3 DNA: TGCAGTGCTACTAGCGGGGAAGGGATAAACATTCAGTACTTC. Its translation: CSATSGEGINIQYF.